The 10 T cell receptor beta chains listed next were all sequenced from one sample in a study of T-cell reconstitution after alpha-beta-depleted transplantation in children. A TCRbeta library incorporating unique molecular identifiers was prepared. One entry per CDR3 protein, called by TCRdb with MiXCR from the PCR reads. This sample carries approximately 640,000 distinct CDR3 sequences, around a sixth of them seen once, and the ten largest clones take approximately 1%. This specimen was PBMCs from the stem cell graft donor, taken from the stem cell graft. The receptors originated from a human donor who donated a stem cell graft to a child with acute myeloid leukemia.

The rearrangement links TRBV7-8 to TRBJ2-1; TRBD1 aligns across 9 bases. Germline CDR1 SGHVS, CDR2 FQNEAQ. The CDR3 is 18 residues long. The V gene end was trimmed by 3 bases and the J gene end by 3 bases; junction bases not matched to a gene: 12. In nucleotides, the CDR3 is TGTGCCAGCAGCTTGCCGACGACAGGGGGAGAAAGCTACAATGAGCAGTTCTTC. It encodes CASSLPTTGGESYNEQFF.

This clonotype occurred once. CDR3 residues: CASSQFMANEQFF. The CDR3 DNA reads TGCGCCAGCAGCCAATTCATGGCGAATGAGCAGTTCTTC. The V gene is TRBV4-3, the J gene TRBJ2-1; D is unclear. The CDR3 totals 13 residues. V lost 2 bases to trimming and J lost 7 bases, with 9 bases between them. Per germline, CDR1 LGHNA and CDR2 YSLEER.

This clonotype was counted between two and nine times. A read error may be the cause here, since a much bigger clone is one base away. The chain links TRBV7-9 to TRBJ2-1; 11 bases are a match to TRBD2. Germline V gives CDR1 SEHNR, CDR2 FQNEAQ (reference sequence). The CDR3 extends over 14 amino acids. The junction had 0 bases not matched to a gene; V was cut back by 3 bases and J by 5 bases. CDR3 residues: CASSFSGGDNEQFF. CDR3 nucleotides: TGTGCCAGCAGCTTTAGCGGGGGGGACAATGAGCAGTTCTTC.

This clonotype was seen ten or more times. This sequence joins TRBV20-1 and TRBJ1-6; D remains ambiguous. With 3 bases removed from V and 0 bases from J, the gap between germline ends came to 15 bases. This CDR3 is 17 amino acids long. Germline V gene data show CDR1 as DFQATT and CDR2 as SNEGSKA (reference sequence). The CDR3 sequence is CSASLRVEGSYNSPLHF. The CDR3 bases are TGCAGTGCTAGTCTACGGGTCGAAGGCTCCTATAATTCACCCCTCCACTTT.

Many counts were recorded for this clonotype. V is TRBV20-1 and J is TRBJ1-2; D gene uncertain. The V end was cut by 0 bases, the J end by 6 bases, with 11 bases between. Germline CDR1 and CDR2: DFQATT and SNEGSKA (reference sequence). The CDR3 loop spans 13 amino acids. CDR3 coding DNA: TGCAGTGCTAGAGATGCCGCTAGGGATGGCTACACCTTC. Residues: CSARDAARDGYTF.

V is TRBV5-1 and J is TRBJ1-1; TRBD1 is a possible D gene (5 bases). This CDR3 comprises 14 residues. Germline CDR1 and CDR2: SGHRS and YFSETQ. V was shortened by 6 bases and J by 4 bases, with 16 bases between the two germline ends. CDR3 nucleotides: TGCGCCAGCACCCCCAGTGGGGGAGGCACTGAAGCTTTCTTT. It codes for CASTPSGGGTEAFF. Complete variable domain (other parts from reference TRBV5-1 and TRBJ1-1): KAGVTQTPRYLIKTRGQQVTLSCSPISGHRSVSWYQQTPGQGLQFLFEYFSETQRNKGNFPGRFSGRQFSNSRSEMNVSTLELGDSALYLCASTPSGGGTEAFFGQGTRLTVV.

This clonotype was detected ten times or more. V and J are TRBV6-5 and TRBJ2-5, with 7 bases that match TRBD1. The J segment lost 2 bases and the V segment lost 1 base, leaving 1 base of the junction unmatched. CDR3 length: 14 residues. CDR1 and CDR2 from the germline V gene are MNHEY and SVGAGI. The CDR3 coding sequence is TGTGCCAGCAGTTACTGGGGACAGCAAGAGACCCAGTACTTC. Translation gives CASSYWGQQETQYF.

The chain carries TRBV12-3 or TRBV12-4 and TRBJ2-1, with D perhaps TRBD1 (5 bases). The CDR3 has 12 amino acids. V was cut by 8 bases and J by 5 bases, with 10 bases left in between. The CDR3 sequence is CASRTTDNEQFF. The CDR3 bases are TGTGCCAGCCGGACGACAGACAATGAGCAGTTCTTC.

At least ten counts were recorded for this clonotype. The chain is built from TRBV4-3 and TRBJ1-2; D ambiguous. Germline V CDR1 and CDR2: LGHNA, YSLEER. V gave up 4 bases and J gave up 8 bases, with 17 bases separating them. The CDR3 has 14 amino acids. The CDR3 DNA is TGCGCCAGCAGCCGGTCCCCGGGCTTACGGGGCTACACCTTC. Translation gives CASSRSPGLRGYTF.

This clonotype has ten or more counts. The rearrangement joins TRBV20-1 to TRBJ2-7; 7 bases line up with TRBD1. V lost 6 bases and J lost 5; bases outside the gene matches: 10. The length of the CDR3 is 13 residues. Germline V gene data show CDR1 as DFQATT and CDR2 as SNEGSKA (reference sequence). CDR3: CSAKGQLGNEQYF. The CDR3 DNA follows: TGCAGTGCCAAGGGACAGTTGGGAAACGAGCAGTACTTC.